The subject of this entry is one TCR beta chain. Its cognate antigen is unknown. This entry belongs to a study of T cells expressing NK-cell markers. The overall study: The authors sequenced eight donors, of whom seven were HCMV-seropositive and one was seronegative. Regarding the study as a whole: A range of roughly 1.0-8% of CD8+ T cells consisted of dominant NKG2C+ clonotypes in 6 or 7 donors.

CDR3 length equals 17 residues. Germline loops: CDR1 SGHTA, CDR2 FQGNSA. Each CDR3 protein gets one entry in TCRdb, which reprocessed the 5' RACE reads and gives no DNA. The clone table shows about 550,000 distinct CDR3 sequences, with the ten largest holding around 3.3%. The chain joins TRBV7-2 to TRBJ2-5; checking the TCRdb D call of TRBD2 is not possible without DNA. The origin of this receptor is a man aged 18 to 30 in good health. Sample: blood T cells: a sorted CD56 or NKG2C T cell subset, CD4+ or CD8+ T cells, or bulk PBMC T cells (not recorded which). CDR3 loop: CASSIGTSGITRETQYF.